This is a list of T cell receptor beta chains from one sample in a study of T cell changes during pregnancy in multiple sclerosis. Sequencing was performed with immunoSEQ multiplex PCR; in TCRdb, only in-frame clones are kept and a portion is missing. Of tens of thousands of clones in the sample, 85% to 90% were seen once. The sequencing used CD8+ T cells from peripheral blood mononuclear cells, collected after pregnancy. These receptors originate from a female donor in good health, enrolled as a control in a pregnancy study. The CDR3 runs from the conserved cysteine through the conserved F or W. Each record gives: D gene, clone size, V gene, J gene, CDR3 protein, CDR3 DNA. A D gene is named only where the DNA matches it firmly. Clone size appears in some rows only: once, few, many, or a class for an expanded clone.

TRBD1	NA	TRBV4-3	TRBJ1-5	CASSQVVGQNQPQHF	TGCGCCAGCAGCCAAGTAGTGGGACAGAATCAGCCCCAGCATTTT
NA	NA	TRBV7-8	TRBJ1-5	CASSPGGSLQPQHF	TGTGCCAGCAGCCCCGGAGGCAGCCTTCAGCCCCAGCATTTT
TRBD2	NA	TRBV27	TRBJ2-2	CASSTIPGGGATGELFF	TGTGCCAGCAGTACTATCCCGGGCGGGGGGGCCACCGGGGAGCTGTTTTTT
NA	NA	TRBV25-1	TRBJ1-1	CASSGFHTGTEAFF	TGTGCCAGCAGTGGGTTTCACACGGGGACTGAAGCTTTCTTT
NA	NA	TRBV6-4	TRBJ2-7	CASSRTVRDEQYF	TGTGCCAGCTCCCGGACCGTGCGGGACGAGCAGTACTTC
NA	NA	TRBV4-3	TRBJ1-1	CASSQVPGHEAFF	TGCGCCAGCAGCCAGGTTCCGGGACACGAAGCTTTCTTT
TRBD1	once	TRBV28	TRBJ2-1	CASSFTGGGNEQFF	TGTGCCAGCAGCTTTACAGGGGGCGGGAATGAGCAGTTCTTC
TRBD1	few	TRBV6-1	TRBJ1-5	CASSSGTGGGQPQHF	TGTGCCAGCAGTTCTGGGACAGGTGGCGGTCAGCCCCAGCATTTT
TRBD1	NA	TRBV29-1	TRBJ1-1	CSVMDRRIMNTGAFF	TGCAGCGTAATGGACAGGAGAATCATGAACACTGGAGCTTTCTTT
NA	few	TRBV5-4	TRBJ1-2	CASNNLGRENYGYTF	TGTGCCAGCAACAATTTGGGGAGAGAGAACTATGGCTACACCTTC
NA	once	TRBV2	TRBJ1-6	CASSPGGRLSSPLHF	TGTGCCAGCAGCCCTGGGGGGAGGCTTAGCTCACCCCTCCACTTT
TRBD1	NA	TRBV25-1	TRBJ1-2	CATMEGDRAYTF	TGTGCCACCATGGAGGGTGACAGGGCTTACACCTTC
TRBD2	NA	TRBV18	TRBJ2-3	CASSPGLAGEDTQYF	TGTGCCAGCTCACCCGGACTAGCGGGGGAGGATACGCAGTATTTT
TRBD1	NA	TRBV7-9	TRBJ2-7	CASSHPNPAGGYEQYF	TGTGCCAGCAGCCACCCAAATCCGGCAGGGGGCTACGAGCAGTACTTC
NA	NA	TRBV27	TRBJ2-5	CASSLGGIQETQYF	TGTGCCAGCAGTTTAGGGGGGATCCAAGAGACCCAGTACTTC
NA	NA	TRBV4-2	TRBJ1-2	CASSQDNQQYYGYTF	TGTGCCAGCAGCCAAGATAACCAACAGTACTATGGCTACACCTTC
NA	NA	TRBV5-4	TRBJ2-7	CASSLDGYEQYF	TGTGCCAGCAGCTTGGACGGGTACGAGCAGTACTTC
TRBD1	NA	TRBV4-3	TRBJ1-1	CASSQGRQGYTEAFF	TGCGCCAGCAGCCAAGGCAGACAGGGGTACACTGAAGCTTTCTTT
TRBD1	NA	TRBV2	TRBJ2-7	CATNRGVYEQYF	TGTGCCACGAACAGGGGTGTCTACGAGCAGTACTTC
TRBD1	many	TRBV4-1	TRBJ1-2	CASSQGTGRLYGYTF	TGCGCCAGCAGCCAAGGGACAGGAAGACTCTATGGCTACACCTTC
NA	once	TRBV4-1	TRBJ2-2	CASSHEPQGTGELFF	TGCGCCAGCAGCCATGAGCCTCAGGGGACCGGGGAGCTGTTTTTT
TRBD1	NA	TRBV7-6	TRBJ2-7	CASSLGTGFSEQYF	TGTGCCAGCAGCTTAGGGACAGGGTTTAGCGAGCAGTACTTC
NA	once	TRBV6-1	TRBJ2-7	CASSVIQGGLNYEQYF	TGTGCCAGCAGTGTCATACAGGGTGGCCTTAACTACGAGCAGTACTTC
NA	few	TRBV4-3	TRBJ2-7	CASSQAYGVDEQYF	TGCGCCAGCAGCCAAGCTTACGGGGTTGACGAGCAGTACTTC
NA	NA	TRBV27	TRBJ1-2	CASSLSSDSTYGYTF	TGTGCCAGCAGTTTATCGTCGGACAGTACCTATGGCTACACCTTC
NA	few	TRBV6-4	TRBJ2-2	CASQGGTGELFF	TGTGCCAGCCAGGGAGGTACCGGGGAGCTGTTTTTT
TRBD2	NA	TRBV13	TRBJ2-5	CASSWTSGGVSRETQYF	TGTGCCAGCAGCTGGACTAGCGGGGGGGTTTCGCGGGAGACCCAGTACTTC
NA	NA	TRBV7-9	TRBJ1-2	CASSLDAGFRGGYTF	TGTGCCAGCAGCTTAGACGCGGGGTTTAGAGGTGGCTACACCTTC
NA	NA	TRBV7-3	TRBJ2-6	CASSLTAAAYSGANVLTF	TGTGCCAGCAGCTTAACGGCGGCAGCCTACTCTGGGGCCAACGTCCTGACTTTC
NA	NA	TRBV28	TRBJ2-7	CASGVVGGYEQYF	TGTGCCTCGGGGGTCGTTGGGGGCTACGAGCAGTACTTC
TRBD1	NA	TRBV2	TRBJ2-7	CASSDLRTGTDEQYF	TGTGCCAGCAGTGACCTGCGTACAGGGACAGACGAGCAGTACTTC
NA	NA	TRBV2	TRBJ2-7	CASLSGEQYF	TGTGCCAGTCTGTCGGGAGAGCAGTACTTC
NA	NA	TRBV6-5	TRBJ2-4	CASNPDSWGNIQYF	TGTGCCAGCAACCCCGACAGTTGGGGAAACATTCAGTACTTC
TRBD1	NA	TRBV7-8	TRBJ1-4	CASSLGDRVPEKLFF	TGTGCCAGCAGCTTAGGGGACAGGGTACCAGAAAAACTGTTTTTT
TRBD1	NA	TRBV6-5	TRBJ2-3	CASSYVGTGLTDTQYF	TGTGCCAGCAGTTACGTCGGGACAGGACTCACAGATACGCAGTATTTT
NA	NA	TRBV4-3	TRBJ2-3	CASSRPASGTDTQYF	TGCGCCAGCAGCCGGCCAGCCTCGGGGACAGATACGCAGTATTTT
TRBD1	NA	TRBV7-9	TRBJ1-2	CASSSPGDRDGGYTF	TGTGCCAGCAGCTCCCCGGGGGACAGGGACGGTGGCTACACCTTC
TRBD1	NA	TRBV7-8	TRBJ2-1	CASSLKALGTAGHNEQFF	TGTGCCAGCAGCTTAAAGGCCCTGGGGACAGCCGGACACAATGAGCAGTTCTTC
NA	NA	TRBV27	TRBJ1-5	CASRTGDSNQPQHF	TGTGCCAGCAGAACCGGGGATAGCAATCAGCCCCAGCATTTT
TRBD1	NA	TRBV7-8	TRBJ1-2	CASSSPGGQGGLLGYGYTF	TGTGCCAGCAGCTCCCCGGGGGGACAGGGGGGATTGTTGGGCTATGGCTACACCTTC
NA	NA	TRBV7-6	TRBJ2-1	CASSSPGGLSYNEQFF	TGTGCCAGCAGCTCCCCGGGGGGCCTTTCCTACAATGAGCAGTTCTTC
NA	NA	TRBV7-2	TRBJ2-3	CASSLYPSDTQYF	TGTGCCAGCAGCCTTTATCCCTCAGATACGCAGTATTTT
NA	few	TRBV11-2	TRBJ1-4	CASSLGVEEKLFF	TGTGCCAGCAGCTTAGGGGTGGAGGAAAAACTGTTTTTT
TRBD2	once	TRBV6-4	TRBJ2-1	CASSDSSGANEQFF	TGTGCCAGCAGTGACTCTAGCGGGGCCAATGAGCAGTTCTTC
TRBD2	NA	TRBV11-3	TRBJ2-3	CASSLGGGWTDTQYF	TGTGCCAGCAGCTTGGGCGGGGGATGGACAGATACGCAGTATTTT
TRBD1	few	TRBV5-4	TRBJ1-2	CASSPTGGRDGYTF	TGTGCCAGCAGCCCGACAGGGGGCCGGGATGGCTACACCTTC
NA	NA	TRBV27	TRBJ2-3	CASLNGDTQYF	TGTGCCAGCTTGAACGGGGATACGCAGTATTTT
NA	NA	TRBV7-9	TRBJ1-3	CASSLPRNSGNTIYF	TGTGCCAGCAGCTTGCCCAGGAACTCTGGAAACACCATATATTTT
TRBD2	NA	TRBV14	TRBJ2-1	CASSHKGGGAFGDEQFF	TGTGCCAGCAGCCACAAGGGCGGGGGGGCCTTTGGCGATGAGCAGTTCTTC
NA	NA	TRBV27	TRBJ1-5	CASSPGEGTQPQHF	TGTGCCAGCAGTCCCGGGGAGGGGACTCAGCCCCAGCATTTT
NA	NA	TRBV10-3	TRBJ1-2	CAIMGAGYTF	TGTGCCATCATGGGGGCTGGCTACACCTTC
TRBD1	NA	TRBV19	TRBJ1-6	CASSMRGRYNSPLHF	TGTGCCAGTAGTATGAGGGGGCGATATAATTCACCCCTCCACTTT
TRBD1	NA	TRBV27	TRBJ2-3	CATAPRDRVTDTQYF	TGTGCCACCGCTCCGCGGGACAGGGTCACAGATACGCAGTATTTT
TRBD1	NA	TRBV11-2	TRBJ1-1	CASSRKGTGSDNTEAFF	TGTGCCAGCAGCCGAAAGGGGACAGGGTCGGATAACACTGAAGCTTTCTTT
NA	once	TRBV27	TRBJ1-4	CASRSPGWNEKLFF	TGTGCCAGCAGATCCCCGGGGTGGAATGAAAAACTGTTTTTT
NA	once	TRBV7-9	TRBJ2-1	CASSLAQTSYNEQFF	TGTGCCAGCAGCTTAGCGCAGACTTCTTACAATGAGCAGTTCTTC
NA	NA	TRBV7-9	TRBJ2-5	CASSIGGSQETQYF	TGTGCCAGCAGCATAGGAGGGAGCCAAGAGACCCAGTACTTC